This T cell receptor (beta chain) was observed in a study of response to subunit inactivated influenza vaccine. Study-level results: Authors suggested that a seasonal influenza vaccination recruits few new T cells each time.

One entry per CDR3 protein, called by TCRdb with MiXCR from the RT-PCR reads. The sample lists 530,000 or so distinct CDR3 sequences; 14% were seen once. Trimming at V came to 6 bases and at J to 5 bases, leaving 7 bases not matched to a gene. CDR3 length: 14 amino acids. The germline V gene has CDR1 KGHSH and CDR2 LQKENI. About this clonotype itself: Antigen specificity is unknown.

The sequence came from a man aged 45 to 65 who received an inactivated influenza vaccine. This specimen was PBMCs from blood, taken 11 to 12 days after vaccination. This chain connects TRBV18 to TRBJ2-7; 10 bases line up with TRBD2. CDR3 DNA sequence: TGTGCCAGCTCCCAGCTAGCGGGAGCCGACGAGCAGTACTTC. Translation: CASSQLAGADEQYF.